The source of this TCR beta chain is a study of shared clonotypes between healthy human individuals. Samples underwent the assay at deep level. Original handling: Owing to the provision of junction-only sequences devoid of quality scores by immunoSEQ, filtering differed. The table came from immunoSEQ multiplex PCR; TCRdb's copy has only in-frame clones and leaves some out. The V and J calls and clone size are taken from that table; D and trimming were inferred from the DNA. Of roughly 2 million clones listed, nearly 97% are singletons. Findings and caveats of the study: Among non-shared clonotypes, generation probabilities were lower than among those shared by all four donors. Clonotype sharing across several donors was observed for roughly 5% of naive CD4 clonotypes.

The CDR3 is 15 amino acids. CDR1 and CDR2 from the germline V gene are MNHEY and SVGAGI. Trimming removed 2 bases at V and 3 bases at J, with 14 bases between. Comments on this clone: Its antigen remains unidentified.

The rearrangement links TRBV6-5 to TRBJ2-7; a weak D match, TRBD1 (5 bases). The receptor was isolated from a man aged 18 to 30 in good health. Sequenced sample: naive CD4+ T cells sorted from blood. As to subset: CD45RA+ positively selected. In DNA, the CDR3 is TGTGCCAGCAGTTACGCGAAGGGGCCGCTCTACGAGCAGTACTTC. Translating it yields CASSYAKGPLYEQYF.